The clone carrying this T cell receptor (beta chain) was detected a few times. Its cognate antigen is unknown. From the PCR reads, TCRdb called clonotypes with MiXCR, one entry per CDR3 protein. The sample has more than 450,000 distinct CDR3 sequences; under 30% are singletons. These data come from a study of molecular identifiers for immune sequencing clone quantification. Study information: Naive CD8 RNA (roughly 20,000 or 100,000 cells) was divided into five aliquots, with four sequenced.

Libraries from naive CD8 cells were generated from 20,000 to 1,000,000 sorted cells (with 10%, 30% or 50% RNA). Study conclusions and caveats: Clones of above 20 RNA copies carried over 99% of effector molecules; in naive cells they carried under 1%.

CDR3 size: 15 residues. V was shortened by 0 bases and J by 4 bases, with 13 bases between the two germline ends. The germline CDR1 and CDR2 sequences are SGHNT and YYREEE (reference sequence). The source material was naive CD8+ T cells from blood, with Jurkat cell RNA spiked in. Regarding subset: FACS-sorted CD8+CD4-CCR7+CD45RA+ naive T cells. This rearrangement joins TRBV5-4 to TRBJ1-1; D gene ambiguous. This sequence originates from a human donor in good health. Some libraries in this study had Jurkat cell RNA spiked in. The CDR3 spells CASSLALAQATEAFF. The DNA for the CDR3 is TGTGCCAGCAGCTTGGCCCTGGCCCAGGCCACTGAAGCTTTCTTT. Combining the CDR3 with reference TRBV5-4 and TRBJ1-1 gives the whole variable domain ETGVTQSPTHLIKTRGQQVTLRCSSQSGHNTVSWYQQALGQGPQFIFQYYREEENGRGNFPPRFSGLQFPNYSSELNVNALELDDSALYLCASSLALAQATEAFFGQGTRLTVV.